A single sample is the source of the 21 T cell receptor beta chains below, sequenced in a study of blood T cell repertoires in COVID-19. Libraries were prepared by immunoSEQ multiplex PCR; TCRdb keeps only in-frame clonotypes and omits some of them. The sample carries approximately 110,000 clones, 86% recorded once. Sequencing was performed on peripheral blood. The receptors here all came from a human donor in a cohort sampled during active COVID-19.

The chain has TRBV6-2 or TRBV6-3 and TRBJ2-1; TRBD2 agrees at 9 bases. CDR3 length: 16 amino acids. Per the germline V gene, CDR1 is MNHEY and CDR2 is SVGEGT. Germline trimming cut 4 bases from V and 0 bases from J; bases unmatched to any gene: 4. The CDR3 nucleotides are TGTGCCAGCAGTTCTAGCGGGGCCAGCTCCTACAATGAGCAGTTCTTC. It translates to CASSSSGASSYNEQFF.

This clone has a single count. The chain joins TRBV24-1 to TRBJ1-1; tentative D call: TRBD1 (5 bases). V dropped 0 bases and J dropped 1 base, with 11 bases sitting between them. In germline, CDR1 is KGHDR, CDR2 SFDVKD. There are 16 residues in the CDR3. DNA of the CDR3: TGTGCCACCAGTGATTTGATCGGAAGGGGGAACACTGAAGCTTTCTTT. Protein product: CATSDLIGRGNTEAFF.

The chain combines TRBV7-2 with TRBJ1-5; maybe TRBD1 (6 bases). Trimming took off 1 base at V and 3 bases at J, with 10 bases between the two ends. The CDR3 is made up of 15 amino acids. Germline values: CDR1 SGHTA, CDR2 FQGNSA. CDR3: CASSLDRAINQPQHF. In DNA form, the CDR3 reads TGTGCCAGCAGCTTAGACAGGGCCATCAATCAGCCCCAGCATTTT. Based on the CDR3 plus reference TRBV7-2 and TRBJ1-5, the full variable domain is GAGVSQSPSNKVTEKGKDVELRCDPISGHTALYWYRQSLGQGLEFLIYFQGNSAPDKSGLPSDRFSAERTGGSVSTLTIQRTQQEDSAVYLCASSLDRAINQPQHFGDGTRLSIL.

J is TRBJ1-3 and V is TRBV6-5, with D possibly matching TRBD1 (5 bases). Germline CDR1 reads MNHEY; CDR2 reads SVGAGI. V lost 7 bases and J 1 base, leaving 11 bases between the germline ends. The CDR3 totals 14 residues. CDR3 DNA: TGTGCCAGCAACCCAGGGACTTCTGGAAACACCATATATTTT. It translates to CASNPGTSGNTIYF.

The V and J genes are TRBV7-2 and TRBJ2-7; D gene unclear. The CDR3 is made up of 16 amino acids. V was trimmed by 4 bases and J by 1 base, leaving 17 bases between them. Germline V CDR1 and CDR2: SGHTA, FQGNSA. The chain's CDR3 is CASSSKAHPPSYEQYF. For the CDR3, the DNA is TGTGCCAGCAGCTCTAAAGCGCATCCGCCGTCCTACGAGCAGTACTTC.

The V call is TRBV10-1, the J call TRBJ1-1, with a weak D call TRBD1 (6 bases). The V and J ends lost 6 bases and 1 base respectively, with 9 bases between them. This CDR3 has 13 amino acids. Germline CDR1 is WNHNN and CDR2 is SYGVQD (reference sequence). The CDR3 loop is CASSGQTNTEAFF. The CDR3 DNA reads TGCGCCAGCAGCGGACAGACGAACACTGAAGCTTTCTTT.

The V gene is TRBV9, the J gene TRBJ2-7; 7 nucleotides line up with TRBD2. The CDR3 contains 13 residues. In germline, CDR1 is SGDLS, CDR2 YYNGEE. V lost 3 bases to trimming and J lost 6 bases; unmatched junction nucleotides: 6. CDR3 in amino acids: CASSGGGRGEQYF. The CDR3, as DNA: TGTGCCAGCAGCGGGGGAGGGCGGGGCGAGCAGTACTTC.

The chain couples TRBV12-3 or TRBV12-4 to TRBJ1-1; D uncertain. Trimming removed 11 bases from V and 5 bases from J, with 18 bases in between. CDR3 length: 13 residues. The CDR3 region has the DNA TGTGCCTCCCGGAACAGTTTGAGTACTGAAGCTTTCTTT. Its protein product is CASRNSLSTEAFF.

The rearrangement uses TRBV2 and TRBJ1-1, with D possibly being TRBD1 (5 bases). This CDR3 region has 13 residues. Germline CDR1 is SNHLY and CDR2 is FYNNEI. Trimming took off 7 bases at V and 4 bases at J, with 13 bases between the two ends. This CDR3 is CASMRQGATEAFF. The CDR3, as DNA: TGTGCCAGCATGCGGCAGGGCGCCACTGAAGCTTTCTTT.

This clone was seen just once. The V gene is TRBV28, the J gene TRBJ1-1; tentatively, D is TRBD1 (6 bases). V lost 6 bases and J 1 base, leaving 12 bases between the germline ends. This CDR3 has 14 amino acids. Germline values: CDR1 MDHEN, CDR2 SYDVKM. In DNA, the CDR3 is TGTGCCAGCAGGCGACAGGCATCGAACACTGAAGCTTTCTTT. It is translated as CASRRQASNTEAFF.

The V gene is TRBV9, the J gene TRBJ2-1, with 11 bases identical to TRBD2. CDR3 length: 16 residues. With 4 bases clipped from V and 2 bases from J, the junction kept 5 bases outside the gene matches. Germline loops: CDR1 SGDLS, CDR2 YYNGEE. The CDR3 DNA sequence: TGTGCCAGCAGCATTAGCGGGAGGGCCACCTACAATGAGCAGTTCTTC. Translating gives CASSISGRATYNEQFF.

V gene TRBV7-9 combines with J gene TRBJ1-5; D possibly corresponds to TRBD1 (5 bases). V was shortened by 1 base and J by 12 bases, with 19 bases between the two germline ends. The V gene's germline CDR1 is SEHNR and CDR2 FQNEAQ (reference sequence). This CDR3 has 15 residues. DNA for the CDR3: TGTGCCAGCAGCTTAGTTGCCGGGGGTGTCGAGCGCCAGCATTTT. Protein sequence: CASSLVAGGVERQHF.

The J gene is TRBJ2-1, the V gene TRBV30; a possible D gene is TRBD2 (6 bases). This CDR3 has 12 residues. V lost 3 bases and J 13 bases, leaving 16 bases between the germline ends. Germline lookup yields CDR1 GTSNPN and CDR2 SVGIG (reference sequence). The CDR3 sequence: CAWRGPSGPQFF. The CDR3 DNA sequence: TGTGCCTGGAGGGGACCCAGCGGGCCCCAGTTCTTC.

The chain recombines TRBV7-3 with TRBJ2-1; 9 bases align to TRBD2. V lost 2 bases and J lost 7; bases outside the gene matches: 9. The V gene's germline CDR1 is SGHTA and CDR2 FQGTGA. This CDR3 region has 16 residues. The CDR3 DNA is TGTGCCAGCAGCTTAGGCGCGGGAGGGCCACGGAATGAGCAGTTCTTC. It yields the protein CASSLGAGGPRNEQFF. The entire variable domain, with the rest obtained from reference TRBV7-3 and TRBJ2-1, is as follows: GAGVSQTPSNKVTEKGKYVELRCDPISGHTALYWYRQSLGQGPEFLIYFQGTGAADDSGLPNDRFFAVRPEGSVSTLKIQRTERGDSAVYLCASSLGAGGPRNEQFFGPGTRLTVL.

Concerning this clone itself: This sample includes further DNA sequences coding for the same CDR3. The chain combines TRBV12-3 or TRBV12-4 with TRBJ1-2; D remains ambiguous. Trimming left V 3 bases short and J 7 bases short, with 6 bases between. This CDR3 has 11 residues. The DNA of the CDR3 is TGTGCCAGCAGTTTGAGGCGTGGCTACACCTTC. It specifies CASSLRRGYTF.

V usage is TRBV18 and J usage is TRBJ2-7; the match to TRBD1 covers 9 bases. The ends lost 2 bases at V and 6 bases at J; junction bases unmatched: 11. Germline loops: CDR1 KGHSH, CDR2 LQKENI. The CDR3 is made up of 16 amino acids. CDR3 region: CASSPKGGTGSTEQYF. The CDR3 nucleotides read TGTGCCAGCTCACCAAAAGGCGGGACAGGGTCAACCGAGCAGTACTTC.

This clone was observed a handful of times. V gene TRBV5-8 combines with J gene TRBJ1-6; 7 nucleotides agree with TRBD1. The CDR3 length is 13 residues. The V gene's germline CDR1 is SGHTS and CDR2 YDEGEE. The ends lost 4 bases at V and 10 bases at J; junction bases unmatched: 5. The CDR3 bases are TGTGCCAGCAGCCGTGACAGGGTGTCACCCCTCCACTTT. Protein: CASSRDRVSPLHF.

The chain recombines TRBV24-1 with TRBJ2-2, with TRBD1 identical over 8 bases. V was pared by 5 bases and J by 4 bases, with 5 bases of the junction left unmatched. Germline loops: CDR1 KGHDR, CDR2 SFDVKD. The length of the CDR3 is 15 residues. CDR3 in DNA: TGTGCCACCAGTGGGGGCAGGGGGCTCACCGGGGAGCTGTTTTTT. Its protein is CATSGGRGLTGELFF.

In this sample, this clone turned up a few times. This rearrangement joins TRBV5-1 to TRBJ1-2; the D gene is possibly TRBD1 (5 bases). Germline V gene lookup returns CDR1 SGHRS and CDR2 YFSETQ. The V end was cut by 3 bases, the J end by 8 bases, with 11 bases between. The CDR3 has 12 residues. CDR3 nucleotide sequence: TGCGCCAGCAGCTCGACAGTGGACGGCTACACCTTC. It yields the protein CASSSTVDGYTF.

The CDR3 loop is CASEGTSGREGQFF. In nucleotides, the CDR3 is TGTGCCAGCGAGGGGACTAGCGGGAGGGAGGGGCAGTTCTTC. The rearrangement joins TRBV28 to TRBJ2-1; 16 bases are shared with TRBD2. The CDR3 runs to 14 residues. The germline gives CDR1 MDHEN, CDR2 SYDVKM. Losses at the gene ends were 8 bases for V and 12 bases for J; bases not matched to a gene: 7.

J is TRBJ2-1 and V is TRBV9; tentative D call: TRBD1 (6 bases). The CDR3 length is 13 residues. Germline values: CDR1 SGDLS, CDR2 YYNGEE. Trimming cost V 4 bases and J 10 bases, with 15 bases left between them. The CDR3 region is CASSSQAGTEQFF. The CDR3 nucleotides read TGTGCCAGCAGCTCCCAGGCCGGGACAGAGCAGTTCTTC.